This paragraph reports one T cell receptor beta chain. CDR1 and CDR2 (germline): MDHEN, SYDVKM. The CDR3 has 16 amino acids. Trimming removed 5 bases from V and 0 bases from J, with 16 bases in between. The sample belongs to a study of low-dose radiotherapy and immunotherapy resistance in tumors. cDNA synthesis used a TRAV/TRBV-specific primer set for both chains. Over 20 PCR cycles, TCRs were amplified from a constant-region primer and V-primer adapter. A single record per CDR3 protein comes from TCRdb applying MiXCR to the reads. The sample consists of 8,500 to 14,000 distinct CDR3 sequences, less than 75% of them appearing once. Donors, who were enrolled in a single-arm phase I dose-escalation trial, received nivolumab, ipilimumab, aspirin, low-dose cyclophosphamide and low-dose radiotherapy.

The clonotype comes from a human donor with advanced metastatic prostate, ovarian, gallbladder or colorectal cancer (not recorded which). This table probably holds off-target reads from a library built for another chain. This chain connects TRBV28 to TRBJ1-1, with D perhaps matching TRBD1 (5 bases). The CDR3 sequence: CASSLAVDIMNTEAFF. The CDR3 DNA sequence: TGTGCCAGCAGTCTCGCCGTGGACATTATGAACACTGAAGCTTTCTTT.